This TCR beta chain originates from a study of shared clonotypes between healthy human individuals. Study information: Plates per donor: three CD4 naive, three CD4 memory, two CD8 naive, one CD8 memory. The study, taken as a whole, reports: Estimated richness was generally greater in naive than memory subsets. Deeper or shallower sequencing was expected to change how clonotypes are shared among donors.

Remarks on this clone: Its antigen is unknown.

CDR3 length: 16 amino acids. CDR1 is MNHEY, CDR2 SVGAGI, per germline. V was shortened by 0 bases and J by 1 base, with 9 bases between the two germline ends. At deep level, the assay was performed. The table came from immunoSEQ multiplex PCR; TCRdb's copy has only in-frame clones and leaves some out. Of millions of clones detected, approximately 94% appear once; the ten largest clones hold under 0.15%. This TCR was recovered from a man between 18 and 29 years old in good health. What was sequenced was naive CD4+ T cells sorted from blood. Noted subset: CD45RA+ positively selected. V usage is TRBV6-5 and J usage is TRBJ2-2; D ambiguous. The CDR3 reads CASSYSKGLNTGELFF. The CDR3 DNA is TGTGCCAGCAGTTACTCGAAAGGGTTGAACACCGGGGAGCTGTTTTTT.